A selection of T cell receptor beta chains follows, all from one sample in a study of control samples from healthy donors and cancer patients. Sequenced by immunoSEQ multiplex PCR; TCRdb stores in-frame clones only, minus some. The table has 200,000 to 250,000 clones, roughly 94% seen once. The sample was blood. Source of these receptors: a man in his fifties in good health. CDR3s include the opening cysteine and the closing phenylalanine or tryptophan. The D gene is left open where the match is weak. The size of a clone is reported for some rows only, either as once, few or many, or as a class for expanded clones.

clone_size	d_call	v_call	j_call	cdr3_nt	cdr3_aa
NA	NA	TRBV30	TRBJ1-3	TGTGCCTGGAGTGTACTACAGGGAGAATTTGGAAACACCATATATTTT	CAWSVLQGEFGNTIYF
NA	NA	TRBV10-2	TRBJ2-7	TGCGCCAGCAGTGAAGTGAACGAGCAGTACTTC	CASSEVNEQYF
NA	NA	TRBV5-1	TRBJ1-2	TGCGCCAGCAGCGAACAGGGTACGGCAAATGGCTACACCTTC	CASSEQGTANGYTF
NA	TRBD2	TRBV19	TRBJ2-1	TGTGCCAGTAGTCACCCGGCTAGCGGGGGGTATGATGAGCAGTTCTTC	CASSHPASGGYDEQFF
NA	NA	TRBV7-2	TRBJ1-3	TGTGCCAGCAGCTTTACAGGAAACACCATATATTTT	CASSFTGNTIYF
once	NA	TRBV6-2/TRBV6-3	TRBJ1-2	TGTGCCAGCAGTTACCTCGCGAACTATGGCTACACCTTC	CASSYLANYGYTF
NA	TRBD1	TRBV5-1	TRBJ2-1	TGCGCCAGCAGCACCCAGGGGGCGGCTGGGCTGGGTGAGCAGTTCTTC	CASSTQGAAGLGEQFF
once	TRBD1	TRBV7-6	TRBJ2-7	TGTGCCACTAGACAGGGGTCATTTGGGGAGCAGTACTTC	CATRQGSFGEQYF
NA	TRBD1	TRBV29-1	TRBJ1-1	TGCAGCGTGAGGGACAGGATGATGAACACTGAAGCTTTCTTT	CSVRDRMMNTEAFF
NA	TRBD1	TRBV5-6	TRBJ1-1	TGTGCCAGCAGCTGGGGACAGGGACGCCAAATGAACACTGAAGCTTTCTTT	CASSWGQGRQMNTEAFF
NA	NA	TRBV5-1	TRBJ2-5	TGCGCCAGCAGCTTGGTTGCAGACCAAGAGACCCAGTACTTC	CASSLVADQETQYF
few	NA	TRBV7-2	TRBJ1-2	TGTGCCAGCAGCTTAGACAGCGGGCTCCCTGGCTACACCTTC	CASSLDSGLPGYTF
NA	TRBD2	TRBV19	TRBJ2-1	TGTGCCAGTAGTATCGGGACTAGCGGGGCCCTCCTTAGGGAGCAGTTCTTC	CASSIGTSGALLREQFF
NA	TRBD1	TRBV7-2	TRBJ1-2	TGTGCCAGCAGCACCTTCCAGGACAGGGGCTATGGCTACACCTTC	CASSTFQDRGYGYTF
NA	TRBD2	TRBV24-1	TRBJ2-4	TGTGCCACCAGTGACCCTAAAGCGGGGGGGATACTTATTCAGTACTTC	CATSDPKAGGILIQYF
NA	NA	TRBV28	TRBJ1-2	TGTGCCAGCAGTCCCACCCGGCAGGGAAACTATGGCTACACCTTC	CASSPTRQGNYGYTF
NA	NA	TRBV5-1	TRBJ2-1	TGCGCCAGCAGCTTAGGGGGGGAATTCTACAATGAGCAGTTCTTC	CASSLGGEFYNEQFF
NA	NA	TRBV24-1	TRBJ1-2	TGTGCCACCAGTGCCGCCCGGGGCTATGGCTACACCTTC	CATSAARGYGYTF
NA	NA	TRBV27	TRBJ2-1	TGTGCCAGCAGCCCCCGGATTGAGGGAAAGCAGTTCTTC	CASSPRIEGKQFF
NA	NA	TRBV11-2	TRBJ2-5	TGTGCCAGCAGCTTAGGAGTAAGGGCAGGGTCACAAGAGACCCAGTACTTC	CASSLGVRAGSQETQYF
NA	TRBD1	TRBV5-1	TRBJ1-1	TGCGCCAGCAGCTTGGAGGGGGCCGGTAACACTGAAGCTTTCTTT	CASSLEGAGNTEAFF
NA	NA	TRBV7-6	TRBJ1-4	TGTGCCAGCAGGTCCACAACAGGGACAACTAATGAAAAACTGTTTTTT	CASRSTTGTTNEKLFF
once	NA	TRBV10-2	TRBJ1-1	TGCGCCAGCATAAAGACCCTCATGAACACTGAAGCTTTCTTT	CASIKTLMNTEAFF
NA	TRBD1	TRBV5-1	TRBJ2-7	TGCGCCAGCAGCTTTGGACAGGGGGCGGAGGAGCAGTACTTC	CASSFGQGAEEQYF
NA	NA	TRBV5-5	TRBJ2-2	TGTGCCAGCAGCTTGGGGGGGCTGGGCACCGGGGAGCTGTTTTTT	CASSLGGLGTGELFF
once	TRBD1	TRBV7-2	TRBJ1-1	TGTGCCAGCAGCACCGGGGACAGGGCGACTGAAGCTTTCTTT	CASSTGDRATEAFF
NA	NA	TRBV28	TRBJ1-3	TGTGCCAGCAGTTCGGGTGGCTCTGGAAACACCATATATTTT	CASSSGGSGNTIYF
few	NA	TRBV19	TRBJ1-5	TGTGCCAGTAGTATAGGAGGGATTCAGCCCCAGCATTTT	CASSIGGIQPQHF
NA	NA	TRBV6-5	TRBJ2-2	TGTGCCAGCACCATTGGGGGTTACACCGGGGAGCTGTTTTTT	CASTIGGYTGELFF
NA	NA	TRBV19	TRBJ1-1	TGTGCCAGTAGGCCGAGGCCGTTCGACACTGAAGCTTTCTTT	CASRPRPFDTEAFF
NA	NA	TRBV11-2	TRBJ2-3	TGTGCCAGCAGCTTAGCGGGGACAGATACGCAGTATTTT	CASSLAGTDTQYF
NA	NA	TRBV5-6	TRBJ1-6	TGTGCCAGCAGCGTGGACAGAAATTCACCCCTCCACTTT	CASSVDRNSPLHF
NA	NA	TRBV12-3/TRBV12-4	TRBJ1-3	TGTGCCAGCGAGGCGGGGTTTGGAAACACCATATATTTT	CASEAGFGNTIYF
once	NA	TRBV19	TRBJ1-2	TGTGCCAGTAGTATTGGAGGGAATGCTAACTATGGCTACACCTTC	CASSIGGNANYGYTF
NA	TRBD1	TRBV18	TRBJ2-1	TGTGCCAGCTCACGAGGGACAGCCGTCTACAATGAGCAGTTCTTC	CASSRGTAVYNEQFF
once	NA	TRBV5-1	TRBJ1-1	TGCGCCAGCAGCTTTCAAGTGGGAATTAACACTGAAGCTTTCTTT	CASSFQVGINTEAFF
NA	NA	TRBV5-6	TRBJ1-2	TGTGCCAGCAGCTTGCCAGGGACCACAGTTACAGAACTCAACTATGGCTACACCTTC	CASSLPGTTVTELNYGYTF
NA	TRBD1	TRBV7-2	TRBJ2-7	TGTGCCAGCAGTTTTGACAGGGTCGGCGAGCAGTACTTC	CASSFDRVGEQYF
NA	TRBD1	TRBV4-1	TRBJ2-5	TGCGCCAGCAGCCAAGTTTTTGGGACAGGGTTAGAGACCCAGTACTTC	CASSQVFGTGLETQYF
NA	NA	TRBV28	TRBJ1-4	TGTGCCAGCAGCTCTCAGACCCCCGGTGGTGAAAAACTGTTTTTT	CASSSQTPGGEKLFF
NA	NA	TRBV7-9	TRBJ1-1	TGTGCCAGCAGCTTAGAAGGGCCCACTGAAGCTTTCTTT	CASSLEGPTEAFF
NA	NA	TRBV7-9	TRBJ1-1	TGTGCCAGCAGCCCCCAGATTGACACTGAAGCTTTCTTT	CASSPQIDTEAFF
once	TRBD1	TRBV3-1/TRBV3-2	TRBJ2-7	TGTGCCAGCAGCCAAGCGGGGGACAGGGCCTACGAGCAGTACTTC	CASSQAGDRAYEQYF
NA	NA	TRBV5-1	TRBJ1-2	TGCGCCAGCAGTCTCCAGGGAGGTAACTATGGCTACACCTTC	CASSLQGGNYGYTF
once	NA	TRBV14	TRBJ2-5	TGTGCCAGCAGCCTGCGACTAGGGGGCGGGGAGACCCAGTACTTC	CASSLRLGGGETQYF
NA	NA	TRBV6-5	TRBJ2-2	TGTGCCAGCAGTTACGACAGGACGAACACCGGGGAGCTGTTTTTT	CASSYDRTNTGELFF
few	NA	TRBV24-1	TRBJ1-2	TGTGCCACCAGTGACCCCGCGGGGTCCGGCTATGGCTACACCTTC	CATSDPAGSGYGYTF
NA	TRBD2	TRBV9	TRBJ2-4	TGTGCCAGCAGCCCCGACGTGGTAGCGGGGGGACAACTAGCCAAAAACATTCAGTACTTC	CASSPDVVAGGQLAKNIQYF
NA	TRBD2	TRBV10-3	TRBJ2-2	TGTGCCATCAGGACTAGCTCCGACACCGGGGAGCTGTTTTTT	CAIRTSSDTGELFF
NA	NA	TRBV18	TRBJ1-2	TGTGCCAGCTCAACCCAGGGGCCCCCGACTAACTATGGCTACACCTTC	CASSTQGPPTNYGYTF
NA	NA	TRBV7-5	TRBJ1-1	TGTGTCAGAAGCCCGAGAGGTGAGAACACTGAAGCTTTCTTT	CVRSPRGENTEAFF
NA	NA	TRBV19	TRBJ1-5	TGTGCCAGTAGTATTATGGGGGCTGGCAATCAGCCCCAGCATTTT	CASSIMGAGNQPQHF
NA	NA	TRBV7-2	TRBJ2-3	TGTGCCAGCAGCCTAATGTCTTTATTGGCGCCCCGAGATACGCAGTATTTT	CASSLMSLLAPRDTQYF
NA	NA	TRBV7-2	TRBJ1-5	TGTGCCAGCAGCTCATCCAGGGGCGGGCCCCAGCATTTT	CASSSSRGGPQHF
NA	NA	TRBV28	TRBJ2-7	TGTGCCAGCAGTTTGGTGGGATCCGAGCAGTACTTC	CASSLVGSEQYF
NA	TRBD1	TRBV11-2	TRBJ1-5	TGTGCCAGCAGCTCCCGGGACAGCAATCCTTATCAGCCCCAGCATTTT	CASSSRDSNPYQPQHF
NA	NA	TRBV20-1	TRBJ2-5	TGCAGTGCAGCCAGAGAGACCCAGTACTTC	CSAARETQYF
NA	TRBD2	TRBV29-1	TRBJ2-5	TGCAGCAAACTAGCGGGGGGGGAGACCCAGTACTTC	CSKLAGGETQYF
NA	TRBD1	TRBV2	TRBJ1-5	TGTGCCAGCAGTGTGACAGGGGAGGTTCAGCCCCAGCATTTT	CASSVTGEVQPQHF
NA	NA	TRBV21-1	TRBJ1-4	TGTGCCAGCAGCTTCCCGACAGGGTCGGAGCTAGAAAAACTGTTTTTT	CASSFPTGSELEKLFF